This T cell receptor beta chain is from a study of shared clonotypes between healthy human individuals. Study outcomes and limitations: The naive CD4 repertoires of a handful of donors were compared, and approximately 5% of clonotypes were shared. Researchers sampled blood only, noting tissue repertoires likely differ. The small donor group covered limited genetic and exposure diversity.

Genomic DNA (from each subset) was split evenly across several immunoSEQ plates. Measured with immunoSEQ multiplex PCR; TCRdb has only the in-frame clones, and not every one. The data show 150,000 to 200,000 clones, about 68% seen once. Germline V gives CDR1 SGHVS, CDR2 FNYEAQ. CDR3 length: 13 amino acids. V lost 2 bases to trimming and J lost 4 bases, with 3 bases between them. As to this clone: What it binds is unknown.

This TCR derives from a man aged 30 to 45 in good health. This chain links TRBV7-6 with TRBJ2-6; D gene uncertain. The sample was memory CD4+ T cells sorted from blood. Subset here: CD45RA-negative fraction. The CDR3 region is CASSLKGANVLTF. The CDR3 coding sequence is TGTGCCAGCAGCTTAAAGGGGGCCAACGTCCTGACTTTC.